These T cell receptor beta chains were read from a single sample in a study of molecular identifiers for immune sequencing clone quantification. TCRdb analysed the PCR reads with MiXCR anew, one entry per CDR3 protein. The sample lists about 640,000 distinct CDR3 sequences, less than 20% occurring once. Sequenced input: naive CD8+ T cells from blood, with Jurkat cell RNA spiked in. These receptors were obtained from a human donor in good health. Some libraries in this study had Jurkat cell RNA spiked in. Each CDR3 is given with its conserved first and last residue. Fields, in order: CDR3 length, V gene, CDR3 protein.

CDR3 length: 18
V gene: TRBV23-1
CDR3 protein: CASSQSGPPGGDPYEQYF

CDR3 length: 13
V gene: TRBV6-5
CDR3 protein: CASTRGKNTEAFF

CDR3 length: 13
V gene: TRBV20-1
CDR3 protein: CSARRGTYTEAFF

CDR3 length: 15
V gene: TRBV28
CDR3 protein: CASSPDTEYQETQYF

CDR3 length: 13
V gene: TRBV4-1
CDR3 protein: CASSQDWASEAFF

CDR3 length: 13
V gene: TRBV10-3
CDR3 protein: CAAGTIMGDEQYF

CDR3 length: 17
V gene: TRBV6-2/TRBV6-3
CDR3 protein: CASVPMAGGIMDTEAFF

CDR3 length: 15
V gene: TRBV29-1
CDR3 protein: CSVELMTGVTGELFF

CDR3 length: 14
V gene: TRBV4-1
CDR3 protein: CASSQDSQGYGYTF

CDR3 length: 15
V gene: TRBV4-1
CDR3 protein: CASSWLSENNYGYTF

CDR3 length: 14
V gene: TRBV4-1
CDR3 protein: CASSATSGNYEQCF

CDR3 length: 12
V gene: TRBV27
CDR3 protein: CASEGIKTGQFF

CDR3 length: 13
V gene: TRBV6-2/TRBV6-3
CDR3 protein: CASITPDRDEQYF

CDR3 length: 12
V gene: TRBV7-9
CDR3 protein: CASSYGDTEAFF

CDR3 length: 14
V gene: TRBV12-3/TRBV12-4
CDR3 protein: CASSLALGTTEAFF

CDR3 length: 15
V gene: TRBV4-3
CDR3 protein: CASSQTRDSSYEQYF

CDR3 length: 14
V gene: TRBV27
CDR3 protein: CASSWGQGYSPLHF

CDR3 length: 14
V gene: TRBV5-1
CDR3 protein: CASSAGTDQQPQHF

CDR3 length: 13
V gene: TRBV10-2
CDR3 protein: CACRSGTNTEAFF

CDR3 length: 16
V gene: TRBV12-3/TRBV12-4
CDR3 protein: CASSLSASGLQETQYF

CDR3 length: 14
V gene: TRBV30
CDR3 protein: CAWRGLSYNSPLHF

CDR3 length: 12
V gene: TRBV7-9
CDR3 protein: CASSTLGETQYF